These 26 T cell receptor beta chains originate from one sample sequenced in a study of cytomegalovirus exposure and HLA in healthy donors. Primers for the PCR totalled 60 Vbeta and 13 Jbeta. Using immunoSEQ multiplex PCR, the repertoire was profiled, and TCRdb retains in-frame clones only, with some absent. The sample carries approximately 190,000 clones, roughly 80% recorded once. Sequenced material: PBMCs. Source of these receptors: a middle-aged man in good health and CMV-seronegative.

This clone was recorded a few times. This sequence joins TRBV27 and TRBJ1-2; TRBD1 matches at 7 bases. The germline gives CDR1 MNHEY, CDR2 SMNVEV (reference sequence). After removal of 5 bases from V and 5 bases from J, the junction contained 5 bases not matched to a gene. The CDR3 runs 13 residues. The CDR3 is CASSGGTAYGYTF. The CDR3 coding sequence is TGTGCCAGCAGTGGGGGGACAGCTTATGGCTACACCTTC.

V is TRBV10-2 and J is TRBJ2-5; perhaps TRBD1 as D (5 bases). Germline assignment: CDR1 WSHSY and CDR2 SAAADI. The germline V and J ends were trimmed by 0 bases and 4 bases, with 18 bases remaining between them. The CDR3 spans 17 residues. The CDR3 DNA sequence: TGCGCCAGCAGTGAGTCGTGGGCAGGCCAGGGTGGAGAGACCCAGTACTTC. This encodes CASSESWAGQGGETQYF.

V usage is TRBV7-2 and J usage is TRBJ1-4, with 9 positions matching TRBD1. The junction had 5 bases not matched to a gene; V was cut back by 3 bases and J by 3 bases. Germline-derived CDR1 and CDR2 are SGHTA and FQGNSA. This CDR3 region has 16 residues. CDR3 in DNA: TGTGCCAGCAGCTTGCGACAGGGGGGAGCTAATGAAAAACTGTTTTTT. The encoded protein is CASSLRQGGANEKLFF.

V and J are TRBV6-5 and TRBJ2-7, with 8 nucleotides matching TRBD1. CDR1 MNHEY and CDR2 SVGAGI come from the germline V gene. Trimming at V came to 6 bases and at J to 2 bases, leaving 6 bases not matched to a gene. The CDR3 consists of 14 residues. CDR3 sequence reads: CASSRQGFTYEQYF. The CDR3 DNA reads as TGTGCCAGCAGCAGACAGGGGTTCACCTACGAGCAGTACTTC.

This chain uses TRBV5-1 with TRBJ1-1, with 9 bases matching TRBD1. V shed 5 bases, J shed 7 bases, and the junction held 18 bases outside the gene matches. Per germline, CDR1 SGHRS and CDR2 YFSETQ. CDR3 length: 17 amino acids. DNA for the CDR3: TGCGCCAGCAGTGGGGCTATAGGGACAGGGTCGGTGAGTGAAGCTTTCTTT. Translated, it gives CASSGAIGTGSVSEAFF.

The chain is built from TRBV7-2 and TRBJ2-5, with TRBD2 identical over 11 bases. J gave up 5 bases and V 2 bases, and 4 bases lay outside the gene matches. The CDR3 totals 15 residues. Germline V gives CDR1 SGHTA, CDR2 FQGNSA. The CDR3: CASSLMPSGGETQYF. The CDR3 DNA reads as TGTGCCAGCAGCTTAATGCCTAGCGGGGGGGAGACCCAGTACTTC.

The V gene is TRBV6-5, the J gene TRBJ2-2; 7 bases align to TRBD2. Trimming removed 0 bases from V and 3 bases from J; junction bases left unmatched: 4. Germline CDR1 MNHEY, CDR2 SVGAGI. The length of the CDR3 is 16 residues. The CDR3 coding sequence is TGTGCCAGCAGTTACTCTCCGGGGGGTGACACCGGGGAGCTGTTTTTT. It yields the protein CASSYSPGGDTGELFF.

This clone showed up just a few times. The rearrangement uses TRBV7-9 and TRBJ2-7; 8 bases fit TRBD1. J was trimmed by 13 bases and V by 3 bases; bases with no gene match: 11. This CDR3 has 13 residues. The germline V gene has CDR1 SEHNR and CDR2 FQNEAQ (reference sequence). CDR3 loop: CASSLDRDPHRYF. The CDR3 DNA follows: TGTGCCAGCAGCTTGGACAGGGACCCACATAGATACTTC.

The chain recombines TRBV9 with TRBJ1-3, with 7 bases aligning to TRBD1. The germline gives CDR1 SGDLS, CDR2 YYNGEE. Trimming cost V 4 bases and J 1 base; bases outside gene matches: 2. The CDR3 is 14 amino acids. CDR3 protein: CASSRGQSGNTIYF. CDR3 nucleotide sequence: TGTGCCAGCAGCAGGGGACAGTCTGGAAACACCATATATTTT.

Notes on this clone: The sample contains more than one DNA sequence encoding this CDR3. CDR3 sequence reads: CASSPGQQNTEAFF. DNA for the CDR3: TGCGCCAGCAGCCCGGGACAGCAGAACACTGAAGCTTTCTTT. This chain connects TRBV5-1 to TRBJ1-1; 7 nucleotides match TRBD1. The CDR3 consists of 14 residues. V shed 4 bases, J shed 1 base, and the junction held 4 bases outside the gene matches. Germline CDR1 SGHRS, CDR2 YFSETQ.

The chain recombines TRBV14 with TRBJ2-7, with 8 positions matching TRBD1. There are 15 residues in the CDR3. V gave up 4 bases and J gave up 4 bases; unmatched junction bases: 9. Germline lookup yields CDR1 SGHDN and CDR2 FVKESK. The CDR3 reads CASSRGQGVYYEQYF. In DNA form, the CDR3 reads TGTGCCAGCAGCCGTGGACAGGGAGTATATTACGAGCAGTACTTC.

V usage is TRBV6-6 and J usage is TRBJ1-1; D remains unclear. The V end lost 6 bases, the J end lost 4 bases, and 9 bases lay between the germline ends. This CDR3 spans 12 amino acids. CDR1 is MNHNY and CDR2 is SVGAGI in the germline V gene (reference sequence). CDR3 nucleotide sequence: TGTGCCAGCAGGTACCCCTCCACTGAAGCTTTCTTT. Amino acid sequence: CASRYPSTEAFF.

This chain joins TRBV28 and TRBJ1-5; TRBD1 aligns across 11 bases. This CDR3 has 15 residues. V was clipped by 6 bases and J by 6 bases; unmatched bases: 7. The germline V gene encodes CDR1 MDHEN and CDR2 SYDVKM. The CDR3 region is CASSPGTGGSQPQHF. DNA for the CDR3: TGTGCCAGCAGCCCGGGGACAGGGGGAAGTCAGCCCCAGCATTTT.

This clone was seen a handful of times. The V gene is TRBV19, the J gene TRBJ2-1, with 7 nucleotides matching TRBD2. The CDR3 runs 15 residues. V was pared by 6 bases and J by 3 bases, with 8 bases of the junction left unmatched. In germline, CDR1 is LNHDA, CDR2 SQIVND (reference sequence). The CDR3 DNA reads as TGTGCCAGTAGCCCTATGGGGGGGAACTACAATGAGCAGTTCTTC. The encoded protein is CASSPMGGNYNEQFF.

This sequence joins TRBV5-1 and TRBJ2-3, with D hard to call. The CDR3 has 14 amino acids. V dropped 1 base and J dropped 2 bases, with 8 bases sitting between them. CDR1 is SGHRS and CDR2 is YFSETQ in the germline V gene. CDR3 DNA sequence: TGCGCCAGCAGCTTGTTAATGTCCACAGATACGCAGTATTTT. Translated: CASSLLMSTDTQYF.

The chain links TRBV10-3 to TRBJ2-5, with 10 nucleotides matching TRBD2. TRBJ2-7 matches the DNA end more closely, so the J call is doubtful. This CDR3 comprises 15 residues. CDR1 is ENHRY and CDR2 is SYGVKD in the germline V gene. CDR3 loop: CAIQEGAGGQYEQYF. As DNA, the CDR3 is TGTGCCATCCAGGAGGGAGCGGGGGGGCAATACGAGCAGTACTTC.

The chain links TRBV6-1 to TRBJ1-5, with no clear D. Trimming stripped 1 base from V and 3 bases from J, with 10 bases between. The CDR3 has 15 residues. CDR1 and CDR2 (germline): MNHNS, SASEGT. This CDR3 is CASSEGRSNNQPQHF. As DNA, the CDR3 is TGTGCCAGCAGTGAAGGGAGGAGTAACAATCAGCCCCAGCATTTT.

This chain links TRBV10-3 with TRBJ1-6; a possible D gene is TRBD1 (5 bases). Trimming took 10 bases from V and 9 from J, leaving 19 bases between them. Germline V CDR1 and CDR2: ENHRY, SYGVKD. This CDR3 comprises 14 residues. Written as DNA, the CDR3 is TGTGCCACCAAGGTACAGGCTTTGGGTTCACCCCTCCACTTT. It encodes CATKVQALGSPLHF.

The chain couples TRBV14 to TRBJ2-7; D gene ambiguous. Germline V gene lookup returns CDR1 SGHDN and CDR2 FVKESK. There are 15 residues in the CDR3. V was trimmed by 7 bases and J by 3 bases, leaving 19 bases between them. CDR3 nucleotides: TGTGCCAGCAACCCCAAGGAGCAGCCACTCTACGAGCAGTACTTC. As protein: CASNPKEQPLYEQYF.

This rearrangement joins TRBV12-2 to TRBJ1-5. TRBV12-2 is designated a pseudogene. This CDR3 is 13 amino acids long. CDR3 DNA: TGTGCAAGTCGCTTAGATCGTCGGTATCCCCAGCATTTT. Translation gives CASRLDRRYPQHF.

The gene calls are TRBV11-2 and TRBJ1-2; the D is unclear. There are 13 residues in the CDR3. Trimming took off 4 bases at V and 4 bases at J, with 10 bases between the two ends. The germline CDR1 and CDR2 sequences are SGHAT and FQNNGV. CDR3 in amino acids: CASSYPNGYGYTF. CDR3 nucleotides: TGTGCCAGCAGCTACCCTAACGGCTATGGCTACACCTTC. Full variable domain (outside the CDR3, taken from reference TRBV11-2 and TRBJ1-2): EAGVAQSPRYKIIEKRQSVAFWCNPISGHATLYWYQQILGQGPKLLIQFQNNGVVDDSQLPKDRFSAERLKGVDSTLKIQPAKLEDSAVYLCASSYPNGYGYTFGSGTRLTVV.

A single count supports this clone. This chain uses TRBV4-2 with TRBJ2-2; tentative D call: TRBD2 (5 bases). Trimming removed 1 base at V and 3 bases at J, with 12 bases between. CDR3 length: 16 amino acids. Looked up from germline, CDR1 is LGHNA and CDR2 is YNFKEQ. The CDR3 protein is CASSQASLDDTGELFF. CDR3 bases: TGTGCCAGCAGCCAAGCCTCACTAGACGACACCGGGGAGCTGTTTTTT.

In DNA, the CDR3 is TGTGCCAGCAGCTTGCGGAGGACAGAAAACGAGCAGTTCTTC. Its protein is CASSLRRTENEQFF. This chain joins TRBV11-2 and TRBJ2-1; D perhaps matches TRBD1 (6 bases). Trimming pared 3 bases from V and 10 bases from J, leaving 16 bases between. The V gene's germline CDR1 is SGHAT and CDR2 FQNNGV. This CDR3 spans 14 amino acids. Drawing the rest from reference TRBV11-2 and TRBJ2-1, the complete variable domain is EAGVAQSPRYKIIEKRQSVAFWCNPISGHATLYWYQQILGQGPKLLIQFQNNGVVDDSQLPKDRFSAERLKGVDSTLKIQPAKLEDSAVYLCASSLRRTENEQFFGPGTRLTVL.

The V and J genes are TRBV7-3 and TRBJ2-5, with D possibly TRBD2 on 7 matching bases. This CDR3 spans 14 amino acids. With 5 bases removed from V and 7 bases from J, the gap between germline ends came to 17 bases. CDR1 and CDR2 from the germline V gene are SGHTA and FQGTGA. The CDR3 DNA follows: TGTGCCAGCAGCCCGGACGGAGGGGGGGGGACCCAGTACTTC. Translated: CASSPDGGGGTQYF.

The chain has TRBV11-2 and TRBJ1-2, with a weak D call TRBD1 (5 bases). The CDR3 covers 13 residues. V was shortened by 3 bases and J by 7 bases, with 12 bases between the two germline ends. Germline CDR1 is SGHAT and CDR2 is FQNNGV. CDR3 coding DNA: TGTGCCAGCAGCTTTCGGCAGGGCCTTGGCTACACCTTC. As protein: CASSFRQGLGYTF.

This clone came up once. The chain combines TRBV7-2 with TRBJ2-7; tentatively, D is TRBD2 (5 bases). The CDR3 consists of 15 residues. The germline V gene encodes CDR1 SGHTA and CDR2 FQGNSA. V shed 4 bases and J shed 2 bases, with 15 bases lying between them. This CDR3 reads CASSSPGLIAYEQYF. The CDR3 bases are TGTGCCAGCAGCTCGCCCGGACTGATAGCCTACGAGCAGTACTTC.